Listed here are 10 T cell receptor beta chains from one sample, sequenced in a study of beta chain features in type 1 diabetes listed by TCRdb under 2018. The method was the immunoSEQ multiplex PCR assay. All of the isolated RNA was reverse transcribed with the High Capacity cDNA Reverse Transcription Kit, so expressed TCRB transcripts were sequenced. TCRdb's version of the immuneACCESS table is confined to in-frame rearrangements and falls short of the full clone set. An unresolved V gene accounts for under half of the shortfall where checked; the remainder is of unknown origin. Recorded for this sample are roughly 140,000 clones; more than 9.5% of them occurred a single time. The ten largest account for roughly 2% of the sample. The sequenced material came from central memory CD4+ T cells from blood. Receptors originate from a man aged 18 to 29 in good health.

A few counts support this clone. V usage is TRBV7-2 and J usage is TRBJ2-6, with a weak D call TRBD1 (7 bases). The CDR3 is made up of 19 amino acids. Germline loops: CDR1 SGHTA, CDR2 FQGNSA. V shed 5 bases and J shed 3 bases, with 23 bases lying between them. In nucleotides, the CDR3 is TGTGCCAGCAGCGTTTACGGCAGGGGGGCTGTGAGTGGGGCCAACGTCCTGACTTTC. This gives the protein CASSVYGRGAVSGANVLTF.

The V gene is TRBV19, the J gene TRBJ1-1; D is undetermined. Per the germline V gene, CDR1 is LNHDA and CDR2 is SQIVND (reference sequence). This CDR3 contains 14 residues. Trimming removed 2 bases from V and 0 bases from J, with 7 bases in between. The CDR3 DNA sequence: TGTGCCAGTAGTATAACCGAAGTGAACACTGAAGCTTTCTTT. This gives the protein CASSITEVNTEAFF.

V and J are TRBV30 and TRBJ1-5; D not certain. CDR1 is GTSNPN, CDR2 SVGIG, per germline (reference sequence). This CDR3 has 14 amino acids. V shed 0 bases and J shed 1 base, with 7 bases lying between them. The CDR3 loop reads CAWSVLLSNQPQHF. The CDR3 region has the DNA TGTGCCTGGAGTGTACTACTAAGCAATCAGCCCCAGCATTTT. The whole variable domain, filled in from reference TRBV30 and TRBJ1-5, reads SQTIHQWPATLVQPVGSPLSLECTVEGTSNPNLYWYRQAAGRGLQLLFYSVGIGQISSEVPQNLSASRPQDRQFILSSKKLLLSDSGFYLCAWSVLLSNQPQHFGDGTRLSIL.

This chain connects TRBV20-1 to TRBJ2-7; D gene unclear. Trimming removed 2 bases at V and 5 bases at J, with 7 bases between. This CDR3 comprises 11 residues. Germline values: CDR1 DFQATT, CDR2 SNEGSKA (reference sequence). The CDR3: CSARRLHEQYF. CDR3 nucleotides: TGCAGTGCTAGACGGCTGCACGAGCAGTACTTC.

This chain uses TRBV28 with TRBJ1-1, with D unresolved. The CDR3 loop spans 14 amino acids. V was clipped by 3 bases and J by 1 base, with 9 bases between them. Germline CDR1 MDHEN, CDR2 SYDVKM. The chain's CDR3 is CASSFGVGNTEAFF. In DNA, the CDR3 is TGTGCCAGCAGTTTTGGGGTTGGGAACACTGAAGCTTTCTTT.

There are a few counts of this clone. The chain is built from TRBV13 and TRBJ2-7; D could derive from TRBD1 or TRBD2 (6 bases each). The CDR3 is made up of 17 amino acids. The germline V gene encodes CDR1 PRHDT and CDR2 FYEKMQ (reference sequence). Between the trimmed V and J ends, which lost 4 bases and 3 bases, there was a span of 22 bases. This CDR3 reads CASSSLQGLGLNYEQYF. In nucleotides, the CDR3 is TGTGCCAGCAGCTCACTCCAGGGGCTGGGACTGAACTACGAGCAGTACTTC.

This clone has a handful of counts. J is TRBJ2-2 and V is TRBV4-3; D unclear. The CDR3 has 16 amino acids. The germline gives CDR1 LGHNA, CDR2 YSLEER. V was cut by 4 bases and J by 0 bases, with 12 bases left in between. CDR3 coding DNA: TGCGCCAGCAGCCCCCGAACTTCAGCGAACACCGGGGAGCTGTTTTTT. This encodes CASSPRTSANTGELFF.

This sequence joins TRBV18 and TRBJ1-1; no clear D gene. The ends were cut back, 4 bases at V and 2 bases at J, with 8 bases in the middle. CDR1 and CDR2 from the germline V gene are KGHSH and LQKENI. CDR3 length: 13 residues. CDR3 amino acids: CASSQLINTEAFF. The CDR3 DNA reads TGTGCCAGCTCACAGCTAATCAACACTGAAGCTTTCTTT.

The chain recombines TRBV5-6 with TRBJ1-2; D not resolved. CDR1 is SGHDT and CDR2 is YYEEEE in the germline V gene. V dropped 2 bases and J dropped 8 bases, with 16 bases sitting between them. The CDR3 has 14 amino acids. This CDR3 is CASSFNDLRVGYTF. CDR3 nucleotide sequence: TGTGCCAGCAGCTTTAACGACCTTCGCGTCGGCTACACCTTC.

The CDR3 bases are TGTGCCAGCAGCCAATTTGGACAGGGAGTCTACAATGAGCAGTTCTTC. Its protein product is CASSQFGQGVYNEQFF. The chain recombines TRBV7-2 with TRBJ2-1; 8 bases agree with TRBD1. The trim removed 5 bases at V and 3 bases at J, leaving 9 bases unmatched. The germline gives CDR1 SGHTA, CDR2 FQGNSA. CDR3 length equals 16 residues.